This TCR beta chain was identified during a study of CD8+ T cells in alopecia areata. Study-level results: With patients, TCR sharing proved less clear than in mice, a difference possibly related to HLA. Tissue-resident alphabeta T cells belonging to normal skin likewise get sequenced within scalp specimens. Greater clonality was observed in lesional scalp samples, especially alopecia totalis/universalis, versus normal scalp.

Per the germline V gene, CDR1 is SQVTM and CDR2 is ANQGSEA. CDR3 length: 13 residues. V shed 7 bases and J 3 bases; nucleotides not matched to a gene: 8. Extracted RNA was reverse transcribed, and the resulting cDNA served as sequencing template. Using immunoSEQ multiplex PCR, the repertoire was profiled, and TCRdb retains in-frame clones only, with some absent. The table includes roughly 120,000 clones, less than 70% detected once. PBMCs provided sorted CD4+ and CD8+ T cells. Comment on this clone: No antigen is known for it.

The clonotype originates from a human donor in good health. The chain carries TRBV29-1 and TRBJ1-1; TRBD1 agrees at 7 bases. The sequencing input was CD4+ T cells sorted from blood. The CDR3 here is CSARDSGYTEAFF. The CDR3 region has the DNA TGCAGCGCTCGGGACAGCGGTTACACTGAAGCTTTCTTT.